This paragraph covers one T cell receptor beta chain sequence. The target antigen is unknown. This CDR3 spans 15 amino acids. Germline V gene data show CDR1 as MDHEN and CDR2 as SYDVKM. Trimming pared 7 bases from V and 2 bases from J, leaving 17 bases between. TCRdb re-analysed the reads in MiXCR, keeping a single row per CDR3 protein. The table lists about a million distinct CDR3 sequences, around 30% of them singletons. This sample is drawn from a study of T cell repertoires in cytomegalovirus infection. Background on the study: Carrying CMV and the relevant HLA type showed in public TCR beta signatures.

Findings and limits, study-wide: Dominating the ex vivo response were HLA-C-restricted CMV-specific TCR beta clonotypes.

The chain links TRBV28 to TRBJ2-5; D is tentatively TRBD1 or TRBD2 (5 bases each). This clonotype was obtained from a human donor in good health (CMV status not recorded). Some clones in this sample may be carry-over from other donors' samples. The sample was cultured CD8+ T cells from PBMCs, taken from culture after CMV antigen stimulation. CDR3 sequence (DNA): TGTGCCAGCAACCACTGGGGCCGGGAACAAGAGACCCAGTACTTC. Translated: CASNHWGREQETQYF.